One and the same sample provided the 15 T cell receptor beta chains below, sequenced in a study of cytomegalovirus exposure and HLA in healthy donors. In the PCR, 60 Vbeta and 13 Jbeta primers were used. Produced via immunoSEQ multiplex PCR; TCRdb's table is partial and in-frame only. Of 180,000 or so clones in the sample, around 80% are singletons; the top ten hold 1.3% to 1.5%. Sequenced sample: PBMCs. The receptors shown here come from a girl aged 10 to 17 in good health and CMV-seropositive.

DNA of the CDR3: TGCGCCAGCCGGGGGGGGTTCATGAACACTGAAGCTTTCTTT. Protein sequence: CASRGGFMNTEAFF. The chain has TRBV10-2 and TRBJ1-1; D is perhaps TRBD1 (5 bases). The CDR3 loop spans 14 amino acids. Trimming cost V 8 bases and J 0 bases, with 13 bases left between them. Germline V gives CDR1 WSHSY, CDR2 SAAADI.

The rearrangement links TRBV29-1 to TRBJ2-1; no clear D gene. CDR3 length equals 13 residues. Trimming took off 3 bases at V and 0 bases at J, with 6 bases between the two ends. CDR1 SQVTM and CDR2 ANQGSEA come from the germline V gene. CDR3 bases: TGCAGCGTTGAGTCCTCCTCCTACAATGAGCAGTTCTTC. Translated, it gives CSVESSSYNEQFF.

The chain couples TRBV5-4 to TRBJ2-1; D uncertain. Germline V gene lookup returns CDR1 SGHNT and CDR2 YYREEE (reference sequence). V lost 2 bases, J lost 4 bases, and 7 bases lay in between. This CDR3 has 13 residues. The CDR3 is CASSFDTYNEQFF. The CDR3 coding sequence is TGTGCCAGCAGCTTTGACACATACAATGAGCAGTTCTTC.

CDR3 in DNA: TGTGCCAGCAGTGGGACTAGCGGGAGTAGGCTTCAGTACTTC. Its translation: CASSGTSGSRLQYF. The chain employs TRBV6-5 and TRBJ2-7; 14 bases line up with TRBD2. With V trimmed by 5 bases and J by 10 bases, 7 bases remained unmatched. This CDR3 contains 14 residues. Per the germline V gene, CDR1 is MNHEY and CDR2 is SVGAGI.

The chain couples TRBV6-1 to TRBJ1-3, with a tentative D call TRBD1 (5 bases). Germline assignment: CDR1 MNHNS and CDR2 SASEGT. V was cut by 1 base and J by 2 bases, with 15 bases left in between. The CDR3 runs to 17 residues. The CDR3 here is CASSEGGVTGTGNTIYF. The DNA for the CDR3 is TGTGCCAGCAGTGAAGGGGGGGTTACAGGTACTGGAAACACCATATATTTT.

The chain joins TRBV5-1 to TRBJ1-1, with D hard to call. Trimming took off 0 bases at V and 4 bases at J, with 10 bases between the two ends. Germline values: CDR1 SGHRS, CDR2 YFSETQ. The CDR3 extends over 14 amino acids. This CDR3 is CASSLAGTATEAFF. The CDR3 DNA reads as TGCGCCAGCAGCTTGGCCGGCACAGCCACTGAAGCTTTCTTT. The whole variable domain, remainder taken from reference TRBV5-1 and TRBJ1-1, is KAGVTQTPRYLIKTRGQQVTLSCSPISGHRSVSWYQQTPGQGLQFLFEYFSETQRNKGNFPGRFSGRQFSNSRSEMNVSTLELGDSALYLCASSLAGTATEAFFGQGTRLTVV.

There are a few counts of this clone. The V and J genes are TRBV30 and TRBJ2-7; perhaps TRBD2 as D (5 bases). The CDR3 loop spans 11 amino acids. CDR1 and CDR2 from the germline V gene are GTSNPN and SVGIG (reference sequence). The V gene lost 5 bases and the J gene lost 4 bases, with 9 bases spanning the gap. The CDR3 spells CAWALGYEQYF. For the CDR3, the DNA is TGTGCCTGGGCACTAGGTTACGAGCAGTACTTC.

The chain has TRBV25-1 and TRBJ2-1; the D gene is possibly TRBD2 (6 bases). Germline CDR1 reads MGHDK; CDR2 reads SYGVNS. This CDR3 spans 16 amino acids. Trimming shortened V by 1 base and J by 0 bases, and 10 bases separated the two germline ends. The CDR3 DNA follows: TGTGCCAGCAGTGAATGGCGGGGCAGCTCCTACAATGAGCAGTTCTTC. It is translated as CASSEWRGSSYNEQFF.

The chain couples TRBV27 to TRBJ2-3, with D tentatively TRBD1 (7 bases). The CDR3 loop spans 17 amino acids. In germline, CDR1 is MNHEY, CDR2 SMNVEV (reference sequence). V lost 6 bases, J lost 3 bases, and 22 bases lay in between. CDR3 nucleotide sequence: TGTGCCAGCAGCTTGGACAGGCGGGGACCAACGACAGATACGCAGTATTTT. Protein product: CASSLDRRGPTTDTQYF.

CDR3 nucleotides: TGTGCCAGCAGCAGTCAACTCGGACAGACTGAAGCTTTCTTT. This sequence encodes CASSSQLGQTEAFF. The chain employs TRBV5-6 and TRBJ1-1, with D perhaps TRBD1 (6 bases). The V end was cut by 4 bases, the J end by 5 bases, with 15 bases between. The CDR3 has 14 amino acids. Germline loops: CDR1 SGHDT, CDR2 YYEEEE. The whole variable domain, filled in from reference TRBV5-6 and TRBJ1-1, reads DAGVTQSPTHLIKTRGQQVTLRCSPKSGHDTVSWYQQALGQGPQFIFQYYEEEERQRGNFPDRFSGHQFPNYSSELNVNALLLGDSALYLCASSSQLGQTEAFFGQGTRLTVV.

The chain is built from TRBV7-2 and TRBJ2-7, with 9 nucleotides matching TRBD2. This CDR3 is built from 15 residues. V shed 5 bases, J shed 5 bases, and the junction held 10 bases outside the gene matches. Per the germline V gene, CDR1 is SGHTA and CDR2 is FQGNSA. The CDR3 loop reads CASSPGLAGSHEQYF. In DNA, the CDR3 is TGTGCCAGCAGCCCGGGACTAGCAGGGAGCCACGAGCAGTACTTC.

The V and J genes are TRBV14 and TRBJ2-1; 9 positions match TRBD2. The CDR3 contains 17 residues. V lost 0 bases to trimming and J lost 5 bases; unmatched junction nucleotides: 8. Germline V lookup: CDR1 SGHDN, CDR2 FVKESK. The DNA for the CDR3 is TGTGCCAGCAGCCAAGATCCGCGCGGGAGGGACGACAATGAGCAGTTCTTC. Amino acid sequence: CASSQDPRGRDDNEQFF.

With respect to this clone: Additional DNA sequences in this sample encode the identical CDR3. The rearrangement uses TRBV30 and TRBJ1-1, with D possibly matching TRBD1 (6 bases). Germline loops: CDR1 GTSNPN, CDR2 SVGIG (reference sequence). V gave up 8 bases and J gave up 1 base, with 8 bases separating them. The CDR3 consists of 11 residues. CDR3 nucleotides: TGTGCCCTCAGGGGGAACACTGAAGCTTTCTTT. Its protein product is CALRGNTEAFF.

The J gene is TRBJ2-2, the V gene TRBV5-1, with TRBD1 matching over 8 bases. CDR1 SGHRS and CDR2 YFSETQ come from the germline V gene. The CDR3 is made up of 16 amino acids. V dropped 4 bases and J dropped 6; count of bases not matched to a gene: 11. In DNA, the CDR3 is TGCGCCAGCAGCCATGGACAGGGTTCCCTCTCCGGGGAGCTGTTTTTT. Amino acid sequence: CASSHGQGSLSGELFF.

The V call is TRBV15, the J call TRBJ1-4; no reliable D call. With 3 bases removed from V and 7 bases from J, the gap between germline ends came to 15 bases. The CDR3 has 15 amino acids. From germline, CDR1 is LNHNV and CDR2 YYDKDF (reference sequence). DNA for the CDR3: TGTGCCACCAGCAGGGAAGGAGGGCGCGGTGAAAAACTGTTTTTT. Its protein product is CATSREGGRGEKLFF.